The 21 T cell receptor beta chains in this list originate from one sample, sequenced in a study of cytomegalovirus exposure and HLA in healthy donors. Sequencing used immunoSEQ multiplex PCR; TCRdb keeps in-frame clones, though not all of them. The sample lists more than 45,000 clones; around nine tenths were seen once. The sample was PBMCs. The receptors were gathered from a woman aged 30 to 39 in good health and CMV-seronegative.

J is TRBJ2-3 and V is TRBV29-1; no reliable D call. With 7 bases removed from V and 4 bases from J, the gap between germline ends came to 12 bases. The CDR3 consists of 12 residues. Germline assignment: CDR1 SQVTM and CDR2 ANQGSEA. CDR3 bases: TGCAGCGGAGAAATAGCCCCAGATACGCAGTATTTT. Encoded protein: CSGEIAPDTQYF.

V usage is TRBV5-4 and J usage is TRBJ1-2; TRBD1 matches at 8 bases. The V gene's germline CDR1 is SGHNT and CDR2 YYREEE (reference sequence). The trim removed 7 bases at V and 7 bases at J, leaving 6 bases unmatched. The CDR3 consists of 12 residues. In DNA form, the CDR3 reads TGTGCCAGCCTAGGACAGGGTTCTGGCTACACCTTC. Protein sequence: CASLGQGSGYTF.

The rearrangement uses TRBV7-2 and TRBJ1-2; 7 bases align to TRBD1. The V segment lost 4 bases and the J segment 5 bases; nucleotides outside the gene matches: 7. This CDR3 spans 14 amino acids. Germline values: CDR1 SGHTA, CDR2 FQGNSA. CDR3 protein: CASSSQGDWYGYTF. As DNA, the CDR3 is TGTGCCAGCAGCTCTCAGGGGGATTGGTATGGCTACACCTTC. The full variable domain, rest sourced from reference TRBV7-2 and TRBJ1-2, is GAGVSQSPSNKVTEKGKDVELRCDPISGHTALYWYRQSLGQGLEFLIYFQGNSAPDKSGLPSDRFSAERTGGSVSTLTIQRTQQEDSAVYLCASSSQGDWYGYTFGSGTRLTVV.

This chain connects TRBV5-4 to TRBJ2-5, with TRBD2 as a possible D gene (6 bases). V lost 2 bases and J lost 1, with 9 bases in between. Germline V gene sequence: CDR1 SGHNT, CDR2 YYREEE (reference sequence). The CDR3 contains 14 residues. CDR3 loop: CASSLGGTQETQYF. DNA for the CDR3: TGTGCCAGCAGCTTAGGAGGGACCCAAGAGACCCAGTACTTC.

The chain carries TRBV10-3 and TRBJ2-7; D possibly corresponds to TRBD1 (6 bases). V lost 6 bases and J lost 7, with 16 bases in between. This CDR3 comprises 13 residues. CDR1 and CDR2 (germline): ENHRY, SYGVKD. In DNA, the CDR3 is TGTGCCATCAGACCGACAGGAATGGGGGAGCAGTACTTC. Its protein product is CAIRPTGMGEQYF.

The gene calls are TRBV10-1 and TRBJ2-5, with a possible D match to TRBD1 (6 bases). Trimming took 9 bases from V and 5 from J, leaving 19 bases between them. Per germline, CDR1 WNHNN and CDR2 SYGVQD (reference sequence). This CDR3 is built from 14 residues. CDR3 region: CARMTGSPRETQYF. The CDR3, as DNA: TGCGCCAGGATGACAGGCAGCCCGCGGGAGACCCAGTACTTC.

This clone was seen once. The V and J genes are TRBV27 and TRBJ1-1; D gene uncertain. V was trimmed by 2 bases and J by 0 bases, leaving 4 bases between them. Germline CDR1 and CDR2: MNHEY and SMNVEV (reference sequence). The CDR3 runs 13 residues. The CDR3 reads CASSLSLNTEAFF. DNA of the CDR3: TGTGCCAGCAGTTTAAGCCTGAACACTGAAGCTTTCTTT.

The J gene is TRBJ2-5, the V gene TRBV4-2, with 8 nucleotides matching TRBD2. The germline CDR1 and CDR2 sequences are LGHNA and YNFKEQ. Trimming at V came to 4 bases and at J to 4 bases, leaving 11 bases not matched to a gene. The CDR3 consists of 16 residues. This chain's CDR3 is CASSPGGSGTSETQYF. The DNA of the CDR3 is TGTGCCAGCAGCCCCGGGGGTAGCGGGACCTCAGAGACCCAGTACTTC.

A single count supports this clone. The CDR3 DNA reads as TGTGCCAGCAGTTCACTCCGGGGCTCTGGGGCCAACGTCCTGACTTTC. Its protein product is CASSSLRGSGANVLTF. The rearrangement joins TRBV9 to TRBJ2-6, with D possibly being TRBD2 (5 bases). The CDR3 is 16 residues long. CDR1 SGDLS and CDR2 YYNGEE come from the germline V gene. Trimming pared 5 bases from V and 0 bases from J, leaving 12 bases between.

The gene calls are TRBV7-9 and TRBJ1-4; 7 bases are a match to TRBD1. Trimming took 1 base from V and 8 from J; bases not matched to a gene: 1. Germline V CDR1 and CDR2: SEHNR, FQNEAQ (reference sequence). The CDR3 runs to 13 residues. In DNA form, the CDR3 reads TGTGCCAGCAGCTTAGACAGGGGCGAAAAACTGTTTTTT. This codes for CASSLDRGEKLFF.

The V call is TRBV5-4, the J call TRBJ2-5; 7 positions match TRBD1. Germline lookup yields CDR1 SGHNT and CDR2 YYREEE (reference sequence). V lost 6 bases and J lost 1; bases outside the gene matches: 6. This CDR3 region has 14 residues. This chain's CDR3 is CASTRTGSQETQYF. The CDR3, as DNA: TGTGCCAGCACCAGGACAGGCTCCCAAGAGACCCAGTACTTC.

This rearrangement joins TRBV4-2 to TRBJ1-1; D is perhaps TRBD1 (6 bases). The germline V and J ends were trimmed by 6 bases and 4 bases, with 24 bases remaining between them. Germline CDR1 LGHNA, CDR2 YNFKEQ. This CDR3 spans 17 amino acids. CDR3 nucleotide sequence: TGTGCCAGCAGACCGTCACGAGCTACAGGGTTAAGCACTGAAGCTTTCTTT. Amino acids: CASRPSRATGLSTEAFF.

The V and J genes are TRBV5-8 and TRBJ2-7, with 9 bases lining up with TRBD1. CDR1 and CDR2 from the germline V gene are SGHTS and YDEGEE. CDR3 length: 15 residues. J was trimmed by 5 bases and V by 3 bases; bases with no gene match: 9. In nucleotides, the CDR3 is TGTGCCAGCAGCTGGCCTTCGACAGGGGGGAACGAGCAGTACTTC. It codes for CASSWPSTGGNEQYF.

The CDR3 here is CASSRDRADTGELFF. The CDR3 DNA follows: TGTGCCAGCAGCCGGGACAGGGCCGACACCGGGGAGCTGTTTTTT. J is TRBJ2-2 and V is TRBV7-9; TRBD1 matches 9 bases. The CDR3 is made up of 15 amino acids. Looked up from germline, CDR1 is SEHNR and CDR2 is FQNEAQ (reference sequence). The junction had 4 bases not matched to a gene; V was cut back by 5 bases and J by 3 bases. Full variable domain (missing parts from reference TRBV7-9 and TRBJ2-2): DTGVSQNPRHKITKRGQNVTFRCDPISEHNRLYWYRQTLGQGPEFLTYFQNEAQLEKSRLLSDRFSAERPKGSFSTLEIQRTEQGDSAMYLCASSRDRADTGELFFGEGSRLTVL.

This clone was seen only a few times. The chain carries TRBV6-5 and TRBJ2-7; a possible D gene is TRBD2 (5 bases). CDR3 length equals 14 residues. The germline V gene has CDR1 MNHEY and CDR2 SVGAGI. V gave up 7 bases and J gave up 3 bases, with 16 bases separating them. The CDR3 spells CASNPTGVGYEQYF. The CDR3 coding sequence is TGTGCCAGCAACCCCACCGGGGTTGGCTACGAGCAGTACTTC.

CDR3 coding DNA: TGTGCCAGCAGTGAAGCGCAGGCTAGCACAGATACGCAGTATTTT. Amino acids: CASSEAQASTDTQYF. The chain couples TRBV2 to TRBJ2-3; D is ambiguous. The CDR3 totals 15 residues. V was pared by 0 bases and J by 0 bases, with 7 bases between. The V gene's germline CDR1 is SNHLY and CDR2 FYNNEI.

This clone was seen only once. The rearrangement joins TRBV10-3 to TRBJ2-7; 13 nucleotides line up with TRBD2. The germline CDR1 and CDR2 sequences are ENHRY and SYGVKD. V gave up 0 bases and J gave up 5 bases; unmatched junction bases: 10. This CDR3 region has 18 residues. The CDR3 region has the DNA TGTGCCATCAGTGAGTCGTGGACTAGCGGGAGTTGGGATGACGAGCAGTACTTC. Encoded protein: CAISESWTSGSWDDEQYF.

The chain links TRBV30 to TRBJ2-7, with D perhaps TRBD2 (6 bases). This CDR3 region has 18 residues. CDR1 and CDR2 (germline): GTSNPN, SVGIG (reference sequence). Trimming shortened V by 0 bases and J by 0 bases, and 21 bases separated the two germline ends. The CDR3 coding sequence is TGTGCCTGGAGTGTACGAATTGGAGGGCTCCGCCGCTCCTACGAGCAGTACTTC. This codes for CAWSVRIGGLRRSYEQYF.

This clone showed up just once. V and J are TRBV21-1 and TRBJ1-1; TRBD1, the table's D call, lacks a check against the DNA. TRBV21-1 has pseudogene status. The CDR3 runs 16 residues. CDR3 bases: TGTGCCAGCAGCAAACTCCAGGGGACAGGAGACACTGAAGCTTTCTTT. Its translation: CASSKLQGTGDTEAFF.

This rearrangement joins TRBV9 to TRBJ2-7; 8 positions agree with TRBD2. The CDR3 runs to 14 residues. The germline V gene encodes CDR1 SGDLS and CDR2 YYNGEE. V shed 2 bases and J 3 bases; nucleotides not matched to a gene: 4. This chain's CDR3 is CASSVGLVGYEQYF. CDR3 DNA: TGTGCCAGCAGCGTGGGACTAGTGGGCTACGAGCAGTACTTC.

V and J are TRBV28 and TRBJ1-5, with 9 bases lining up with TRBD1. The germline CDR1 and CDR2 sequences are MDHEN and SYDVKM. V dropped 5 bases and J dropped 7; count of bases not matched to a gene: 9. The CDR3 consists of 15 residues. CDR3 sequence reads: CASSTGTGQVQPQHF. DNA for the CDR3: TGTGCCAGCAGTACCGGGACAGGGCAAGTGCAGCCCCAGCATTTT.